The sequence of this T cell receptor (beta chain) was determined in a study of radiotherapy plus CTLA-4 blockade in lung cancer. Study-wide background: Disease control was seen in approximately 29% of patients, objective responses in approximately 19%. Regarding the study as a whole: In blood, early T cell clone dynamics reportedly predicted response best, together with interferon-beta. Blood-borne expansion of tumor-derived TCR clones followed radiotherapy plus ipilimumab.

Receiving focal radiation plus CTLA-4 blockade with ipilimumab were patients who had chemo-refractory metastatic non-small-cell lung cancer. The protocol was immunoSEQ multiplex PCR, while the TCRdb copy is restricted to in-frame clones and leaves out a portion. The table shows about 45,000 clones, with roughly 67% occurring only once. Remarks on this clone: Its antigen remains unknown.

Germline loops: CDR1 MNHEY, CDR2 SMNVEV (reference sequence). Trimming took 4 bases from V and 3 from J; bases not matched to a gene: 4. The length of the CDR3 is 14 residues. The chain is built from TRBV27 and TRBJ2-3; 7 nucleotides match TRBD2. The origin of this receptor is a human donor with non-small cell lung cancer who had a partial response to radiotherapy plus ipilimumab. The starting material was peripheral blood, obtained from a patient treated with radiotherapy plus ipilimumab. CDR3 residues: CASSSRTRTDTQYF. The CDR3 nucleotides are TGTGCCAGCAGTTCCCGGACTAGGACAGATACGCAGTATTTT.